The 30 T cell receptor beta chains presented below share a single source sample, sequenced in a study of beta chain features in type 1 diabetes. No antigen is known for these receptors. Every bit of the isolated RNA underwent reverse transcription, so sequencing read expressed TCRB transcripts. Measured with immunoSEQ multiplex PCR; TCRdb has only the in-frame clones, and not every one. The sample records over 600,000 clones, under 15% being singletons. Study observations and caveats: Type 1 diabetes patients had moderately but significantly shorter TCRB CDR3s in all four CD4+ subsets.

The sequenced sample consisted of naive CD4+ T cells from blood. These TCRs come from a man aged 25-40 years with type 1 diabetes.

In its sample, this clone was seen a few times. The chain has TRBV25-1 and TRBJ2-5; 8 bases agree with TRBD2. The CDR3 spans 16 residues. Germline CDR1 and CDR2: MGHDK and SYGVNS. V was clipped by 1 base and J by 2 bases; unmatched bases: 6. Written as DNA, the CDR3 is TGTGCCAGCAGTGAATCGACTAGCGCGCCTCAAGAGACCCAGTACTTC. Protein product: CASSESTSAPQETQYF.

The DNA for the CDR3 is TGTGCCAGCAGCTTACCCAGGGACGAGACCCAGTACTTC. Translated, it gives CASSLPRDETQYF. The chain couples TRBV7-9 to TRBJ2-5; D tentatively reads TRBD1 or TRBD2 (5 bases each). The CDR3 is 13 residues long. Trimming cost V 2 bases and J 5 bases, with 9 bases left between them. CDR1 and CDR2 (germline): SEHNR, FQNEAQ (reference sequence).

A few counts support this clone. The chain joins TRBV5-4 to TRBJ2-1, with no clear D. Germline V gene sequence: CDR1 SGHNT, CDR2 YYREEE (reference sequence). Trimming stripped 2 bases from V and 6 bases from J, with 6 bases between. The CDR3 covers 12 residues. For the CDR3, the DNA is TGTGCCAGCAGCTTTTCTGGCAATGAGCAGTTCTTC. This translates into CASSFSGNEQFF.

The CDR3 loop reads CASSAGGTGFPEQYF. The DNA for the CDR3 is TGTGCCAGCAGCGCGGGGGGGACAGGGTTCCCCGAGCAGTACTTC. The chain uses TRBV9 and TRBJ2-7, with D perhaps matching TRBD1 (9 bases). V lost 3 bases to trimming and J lost 6 bases, with 19 bases between them. Germline V gene data show CDR1 as SGDLS and CDR2 as YYNGEE. The CDR3 sequence is 15 residues long.

The chain has TRBV7-9 and TRBJ2-1; D is ambiguous. This CDR3 is built from 14 residues. Deletions cut 2 bases from V and 4 bases from J, with 9 bases between. Per germline, CDR1 SEHNR and CDR2 FQNEAQ (reference sequence). CDR3 DNA sequence: TGTGCCAGCAGCTTATCTTTAGGGTACAATGAGCAGTTCTTC. Encoded protein: CASSLSLGYNEQFF. The full variable domain, rest sourced from reference TRBV7-9 and TRBJ2-1, is DTGVSQNPRHKITKRGQNVTFRCDPISEHNRLYWYRQTLGQGPEFLTYFQNEAQLEKSRLLSDRFSAERPKGSFSTLEIQRTEQGDSAMYLCASSLSLGYNEQFFGPGTRLTVL.

This clone was seen more than once but under ten times. The CDR3 here is CASSLRSTNEKLFF. DNA of the CDR3: TGTGCCAGCAGCCTCAGATCAACTAATGAAAAACTGTTTTTT. The rearrangement uses TRBV7-9 and TRBJ1-4; D is unresolved. Germline values: CDR1 SEHNR, CDR2 FQNEAQ (reference sequence). The CDR3 length is 14 residues. Trimming pared 5 bases from V and 0 bases from J, leaving 7 bases between.

V is TRBV4-2 and J is TRBJ2-5; unclear D gene. Germline CDR1 LGHNA, CDR2 YNFKEQ. This CDR3 region has 17 residues. V lost 4 bases to trimming and J lost 1 base, with 19 bases between them. CDR3 sequence: CASSLLAGEPTQETQYF. The CDR3 DNA is TGTGCCAGCAGCCTCTTGGCCGGTGAACCGACCCAAGAGACCCAGTACTTC.

The chain carries TRBV7-6 and TRBJ2-7, with D tentatively TRBD1 or TRBD2 (5 bases each). Germline V lookup: CDR1 SGHVS, CDR2 FNYEAQ. Trimming shortened V by 6 bases and J by 3 bases, and 18 bases separated the two germline ends. The CDR3 covers 15 residues. The CDR3 DNA reads TGTGCCAGCAGTTCAAGGGCCGGGACCGACTACGAGCAGTACTTC. It yields the protein CASSSRAGTDYEQYF.

This clone was seen more than once but under ten times. The chain links TRBV19 to TRBJ2-4; TRBD1 or TRBD2 may be the D gene (6 bases each). CDR1 and CDR2 from the germline V gene are LNHDA and SQIVND (reference sequence). The CDR3 extends over 14 amino acids. V gave up 3 bases and J gave up 6 bases, with 12 bases separating them. The CDR3 spells CASSIGGSGNIQYF. The CDR3 region has the DNA TGTGCCAGTAGTATCGGGGGCTCGGGAAACATTCAGTACTTC.

Only a few counts were recorded for this clone. The V gene is TRBV19, the J gene TRBJ1-5, with D maybe TRBD1 (6 bases). Trimming cost V 9 bases and J 0 bases, with 15 bases left between them. Germline CDR1 is LNHDA and CDR2 is SQIVND (reference sequence). CDR3 size: 15 residues. The CDR3 region is CASDLVGASNQPQHF. For the CDR3, the DNA is TGTGCCAGCGACCTCGTGGGGGCTAGCAATCAGCCCCAGCATTTT.

This clone was detected only a few times. This rearrangement joins TRBV18 to TRBJ1-4; D is ambiguous. The V end lost 4 bases, the J end lost 3 bases, and 15 bases lay between the germline ends. The CDR3 runs 16 residues. Germline loops: CDR1 KGHSH, CDR2 LQKENI. The CDR3: CASSRQPRVANEKLFF. CDR3 DNA: TGTGCCAGCTCACGACAACCGAGGGTGGCTAATGAAAAACTGTTTTTT.

The chain links TRBV6-5 to TRBJ2-7, with a tentative D call TRBD2 (5 bases). Trimming pared 7 bases from V and 4 bases from J, leaving 8 bases between. This CDR3 has 11 residues. Germline V CDR1 and CDR2: MNHEY, SVGAGI. As DNA, the CDR3 is TGTGCCAGCACTAGCATGTACGAGCAGTACTTC. It yields the protein CASTSMYEQYF.

The chain recombines TRBV30 with TRBJ2-1, with D maybe TRBD2 (7 bases). The CDR3 is 11 amino acids. Germline assignment: CDR1 GTSNPN and CDR2 SVGIG (reference sequence). Trimming took 5 bases from V and 14 from J, leaving 16 bases between them. CDR3 in DNA: TGTGCCTGGTCGCCGGGGGGCCCGGAGTTCTTC. Encoded protein: CAWSPGGPEFF.

This clone showed up just a few times. The CDR3 bases are TGTGCCAGTACGGATATGAGCTCTGGGGCCAACGTCCTGACTTTC. Translation gives CASTDMSSGANVLTF. V and J are TRBV19 and TRBJ2-6; D gene ambiguous. Deletions cut 7 bases from V and 0 bases from J, with 10 bases between. Germline assignment: CDR1 LNHDA and CDR2 SQIVND (reference sequence). The CDR3 is 15 residues long.

This chain links TRBV7-2 with TRBJ2-5; 8 bases map to TRBD2. Per germline, CDR1 SGHTA and CDR2 FQGNSA. J lost 1 base, V lost 8 bases, and 6 bases had no gene match. This CDR3 spans 14 amino acids. The CDR3 is CASSRSGGQETQYF. CDR3 DNA sequence: TGTGCCAGCTCGCGGAGCGGGGGCCAAGAGACCCAGTACTTC.

Notes on this clone: At one end the junction does not follow the germline gene, possibly because of a read error. The chain employs TRBV7-9 and TRBJ1-1; D not certain. This CDR3 comprises 12 residues. Germline CDR1 and CDR2: SEHNR and FQNEAQ (reference sequence). The CDR3: CASSSDWNRELF. CDR3 nucleotides: TGTGCCAGCAGCTCCGATTGGAACCGGGAGCTATTT.

The chain employs TRBV7-2 and TRBJ2-1, with 7 bases lining up with TRBD2. Germline CDR1 reads SGHTA; CDR2 reads FQGNSA. V lost 5 bases to trimming and J lost 6 bases; unmatched junction nucleotides: 10. This CDR3 has 15 amino acids. CDR3 sequence (DNA): TGTGCCAGCAGCCACCGGGGGACTATACGCAATGAGCAGTTCTTC. Amino acid sequence: CASSHRGTIRNEQFF.

This clone has more than one count but fewer than ten. The V call is TRBV29-1, the J call TRBJ2-3; TRBD1 or TRBD2 may be the D gene (6 bases each). V lost 1 base and J 2 bases, leaving 10 bases between the germline ends. Germline V gives CDR1 SQVTM, CDR2 ANQGSEA. The CDR3 runs 14 residues. The CDR3 DNA sequence: TGCAGCGTTGAAGCGGGGGCTGTCACAGATACGCAGTATTTT. Translated, it gives CSVEAGAVTDTQYF.

This clone occurred many times. The CDR3 here is CASSLGHLDAYEQYF. The DNA for the CDR3 is TGTGCCAGCAGCTTGGGACACCTCGACGCCTACGAGCAGTACTTC. The gene calls are TRBV7-2 and TRBJ2-7; weak D call: TRBD1 (6 bases). CDR1 and CDR2 from the germline V gene are SGHTA and FQGNSA. The CDR3 is 15 residues long. V gave up 3 bases and J gave up 2 bases, with 14 bases separating them.

The sample holds a few counts of this clone. V gene TRBV18 combines with J gene TRBJ2-7, with 8 positions matching TRBD1. J was trimmed by 6 bases and V by 1 base; bases with no gene match: 11. Germline-derived CDR1 and CDR2 are KGHSH and LQKENI. There are 16 residues in the CDR3. CDR3 nucleotide sequence: TGTGCCAGCTCACCACAGGTCGCAGGGGGCATCGGCGAGCAGTACTTC. This gives the protein CASSPQVAGGIGEQYF.

The rearrangement uses TRBV28 and TRBJ2-2; TRBD2 matches at 8 bases. This CDR3 is built from 15 residues. CDR1 and CDR2 (germline): MDHEN, SYDVKM. The V segment lost 5 bases and the J segment 3 bases; nucleotides outside the gene matches: 5. CDR3 protein: CASSEGLDDTGELFF. As DNA, the CDR3 is TGTGCCAGCAGTGAGGGACTAGACGACACCGGGGAGCTGTTTTTT.

This rearrangement joins TRBV25-1 to TRBJ2-7, with a possible D match to TRBD2 (5 bases). CDR1 MGHDK and CDR2 SYGVNS come from the germline V gene. V was trimmed by 2 bases and J by 3 bases, leaving 8 bases between them. The CDR3 has 13 amino acids. CDR3 protein: CASSEAGGYEQYF. Here the CDR3 DNA reads TGTGCCAGCAGTGAAGCAGGAGGCTACGAGCAGTACTTC.

The chain employs TRBV6-5 and TRBJ1-4; TRBD1 might be the D (5 bases). The germline V gene encodes CDR1 MNHEY and CDR2 SVGAGI. V was cut by 0 bases and J by 2 bases, with 7 bases left in between. The CDR3 extends over 15 amino acids. Here the CDR3 reads CASSYSGGTNEKLFF. Written as DNA, the CDR3 is TGTGCCAGCAGTTACTCGGGGGGGACTAATGAAAAACTGTTTTTT.

This clone was seen more than once but under ten times. The V gene is TRBV6-5, the J gene TRBJ1-2; TRBD1 aligns across 7 bases. The ends lost 2 bases at V and 7 bases at J; junction bases unmatched: 4. CDR1 and CDR2 from the germline V gene are MNHEY and SVGAGI. The CDR3 extends over 13 amino acids. CDR3 region: CASSYDREGGYTF. The CDR3 bases are TGTGCCAGCAGTTACGACAGGGAGGGTGGCTACACCTTC.

The V gene is TRBV4-3, the J gene TRBJ1-6; 8 bases are a match to TRBD1. Germline CDR1 is LGHNA and CDR2 is YSLEER. Unmatched junction bases numbered 3, after V lost 4 bases and J lost 7 bases. The CDR3 sequence is 14 residues long. CDR3 in DNA: TGCGCCAGCAGCCGGACAGGGCCCAATTCACCCCTCCACTTT. Its translation is CASSRTGPNSPLHF.

This clone has just a few counts. The chain has TRBV29-1 and TRBJ2-5; weak D call: TRBD2 (6 bases). V dropped 4 bases and J dropped 6 bases, with 15 bases sitting between them. This CDR3 is built from 13 residues. Germline CDR1 reads SQVTM; CDR2 reads ANQGSEA. In DNA, the CDR3 is TGCAGCGTTGGAAAGGGTCTAGCGAAGACCCAGTACTTC. Encoded protein: CSVGKGLAKTQYF.

This clone was counted a few times. J is TRBJ2-7 and V is TRBV7-2; no clear D gene. CDR1 SGHTA and CDR2 FQGNSA come from the germline V gene. The V end was cut by 8 bases, the J end by 2 bases, with 16 bases between. This CDR3 has 14 amino acids. The DNA for the CDR3 is TGTGCCAGCGTACAATCGGCAGGTACCTACGAGCAGTACTTC. This sequence encodes CASVQSAGTYEQYF.

This clone was seen more than once but under ten times. As DNA, the CDR3 is TGTGCCAGCAGCTTAACAAGGGGGCTCAGCACCGGGGAGCTGTTTTTT. This encodes CASSLTRGLSTGELFF. The chain combines TRBV7-2 with TRBJ2-2, with 7 bases lining up with TRBD1. The J segment lost 4 bases and the V segment lost 2 bases, leaving 7 bases of the junction unmatched. This CDR3 contains 16 residues. CDR1 SGHTA and CDR2 FQGNSA come from the germline V gene.

A few counts support this clone. This chain connects TRBV9 to TRBJ2-5, with a weak D call TRBD2 (5 bases). The germline V gene has CDR1 SGDLS and CDR2 YYNGEE. V was clipped by 4 bases and J by 1 base, with 11 bases between them. This CDR3 contains 14 residues. The CDR3 here is CASSSGLSQETQYF. The CDR3 nucleotides are TGTGCCAGCAGCTCAGGACTGTCCCAAGAGACCCAGTACTTC.

The table lists this clone with a few counts. The chain recombines TRBV4-3 with TRBJ2-7; maybe TRBD2 (6 bases). The J call could be wrong; TRBJ2-5 is a better fit for the DNA end. From germline, CDR1 is LGHNA and CDR2 YSLEER. The CDR3 totals 15 residues. The CDR3 DNA reads TGCGCCAGCAGCCAGCTACCGGGACTTGAAGAGACCCAGTACTTC. This sequence encodes CASSQLPGLEETQYF.